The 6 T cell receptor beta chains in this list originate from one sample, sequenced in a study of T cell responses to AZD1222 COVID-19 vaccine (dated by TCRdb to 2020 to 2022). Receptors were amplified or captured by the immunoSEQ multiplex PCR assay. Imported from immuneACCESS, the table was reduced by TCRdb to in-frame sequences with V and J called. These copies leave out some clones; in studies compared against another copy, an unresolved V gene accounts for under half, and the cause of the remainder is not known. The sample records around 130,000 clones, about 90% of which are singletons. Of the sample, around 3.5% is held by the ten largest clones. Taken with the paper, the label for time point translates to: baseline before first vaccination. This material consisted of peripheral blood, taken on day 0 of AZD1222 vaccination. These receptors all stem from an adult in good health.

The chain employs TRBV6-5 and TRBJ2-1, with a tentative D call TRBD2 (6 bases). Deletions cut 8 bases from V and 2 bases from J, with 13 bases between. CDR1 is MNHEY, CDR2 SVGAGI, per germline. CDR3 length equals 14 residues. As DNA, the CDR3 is TGTGCCAGCGGAAGTCCGGGAGCCTACAATGAGCAGTTCTTC. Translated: CASGSPGAYNEQFF.

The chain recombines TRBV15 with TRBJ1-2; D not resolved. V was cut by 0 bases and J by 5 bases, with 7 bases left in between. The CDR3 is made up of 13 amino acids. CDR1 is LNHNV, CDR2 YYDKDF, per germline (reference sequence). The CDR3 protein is CATSRELEYGYTF. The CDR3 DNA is TGTGCCACCAGCAGAGAGCTGGAATATGGCTACACCTTC. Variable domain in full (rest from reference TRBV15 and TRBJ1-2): DAMVIQNPRYQVTQFGKPVTLSCSQTLNHNVMYWYQQKSSQAPKLLFHYYDKDFNNEADTPDNFQSRRPNTSFCFLDIRSPGLGDTAMYLCATSRELEYGYTFGSGTRLTVV.

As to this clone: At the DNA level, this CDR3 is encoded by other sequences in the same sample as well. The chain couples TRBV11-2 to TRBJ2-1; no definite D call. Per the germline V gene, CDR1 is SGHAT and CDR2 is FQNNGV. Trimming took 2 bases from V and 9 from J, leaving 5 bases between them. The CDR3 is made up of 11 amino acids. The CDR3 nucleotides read TGTGCCAGCAGCTTATTAGGTGAGCAGTTCTTC. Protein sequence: CASSLLGEQFF.

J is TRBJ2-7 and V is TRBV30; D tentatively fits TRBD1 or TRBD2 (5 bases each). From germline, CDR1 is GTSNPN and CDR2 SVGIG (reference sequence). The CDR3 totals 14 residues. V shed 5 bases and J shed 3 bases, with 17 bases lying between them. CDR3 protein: CAWGDGTRYYEQYF. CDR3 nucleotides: TGTGCCTGGGGTGACGGGACGAGATACTACGAGCAGTACTTC.

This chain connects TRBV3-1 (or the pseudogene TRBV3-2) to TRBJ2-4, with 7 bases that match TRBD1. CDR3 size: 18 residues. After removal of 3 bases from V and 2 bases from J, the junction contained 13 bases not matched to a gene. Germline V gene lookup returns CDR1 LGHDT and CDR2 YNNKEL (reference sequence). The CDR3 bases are TGTGCCAGCAGCCAGCAATACAGGGGTACGCGTACCAAAAACATTCAGTACTTC. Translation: CASSQQYRGTRTKNIQYF.

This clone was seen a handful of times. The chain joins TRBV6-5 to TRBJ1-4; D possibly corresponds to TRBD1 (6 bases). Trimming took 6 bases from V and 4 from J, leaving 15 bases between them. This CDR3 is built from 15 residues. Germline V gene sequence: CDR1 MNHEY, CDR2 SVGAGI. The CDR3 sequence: CASRPPGQYNEKLFF. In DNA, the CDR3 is TGTGCCAGCAGACCACCGGGACAATATAATGAAAAACTGTTTTTT.